The T cell receptor beta chain under discussion was sequenced for a study of cytomegalovirus exposure and HLA in healthy donors. Study-wide context: HLA-typed donors were the source of approximately 86 million unique TCRs held in an early data release.

The donors comprised healthy bone marrow donors. Germline CDR1 and CDR2: SGHTA and FQGNSA. This CDR3 region has 13 residues. 60 Vbeta and 13 Jbeta primers were used in PCR. Produced via immunoSEQ multiplex PCR; TCRdb's table is partial and in-frame only. The data show 200,000 or so clones, roughly three quarters seen once. Study-wide findings and caveats: In a later analysis, productive TCRs from donors in an Asian-associated ancestry cluster reportedly carried fewer N-insertions than the cohort mean. There were some V segments, including TRBV6-2 and TRBV6-3, excluded as indistinguishable.

Remarks on this clone: The antigen remains unidentified.

This chain uses TRBV7-2 with TRBJ2-5; a possible D gene is TRBD2 (6 bases). The closer fit of TRBJ2-7 to the DNA end suggests the J call may be wrong. The source material was PBMCs. The receptor was isolated from a male donor in good health and CMV-seropositive. CDR3: CASTSRGGDEQYF. CDR3 DNA: TGTGCCAGCACATCAAGGGGCGGGGACGAGCAGTACTTC.